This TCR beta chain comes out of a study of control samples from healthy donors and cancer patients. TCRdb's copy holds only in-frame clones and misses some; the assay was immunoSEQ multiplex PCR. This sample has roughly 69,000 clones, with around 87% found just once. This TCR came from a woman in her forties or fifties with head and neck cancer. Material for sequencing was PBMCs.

CDR3 in DNA: TGTGCCACCAGCACCGGACAGGGTAGACACAATGAGCAGTTCTTC. It specifies CATSTGQGRHNEQFF. The chain carries TRBV15 and TRBJ2-1; 8 bases map to TRBD1. The CDR3 is made up of 15 amino acids. Germline CDR1 and CDR2: LNHNV and YYDKDF (reference sequence). J was trimmed by 5 bases and V by 4 bases; bases with no gene match: 7. Filled out from reference TRBV15 and TRBJ2-1, the complete variable domain reads DAMVIQNPRYQVTQFGKPVTLSCSQTLNHNVMYWYQQKSSQAPKLLFHYYDKDFNNEADTPDNFQSRRPNTSFCFLDIRSPGLGDTAMYLCATSTGQGRHNEQFFGPGTRLTVL.